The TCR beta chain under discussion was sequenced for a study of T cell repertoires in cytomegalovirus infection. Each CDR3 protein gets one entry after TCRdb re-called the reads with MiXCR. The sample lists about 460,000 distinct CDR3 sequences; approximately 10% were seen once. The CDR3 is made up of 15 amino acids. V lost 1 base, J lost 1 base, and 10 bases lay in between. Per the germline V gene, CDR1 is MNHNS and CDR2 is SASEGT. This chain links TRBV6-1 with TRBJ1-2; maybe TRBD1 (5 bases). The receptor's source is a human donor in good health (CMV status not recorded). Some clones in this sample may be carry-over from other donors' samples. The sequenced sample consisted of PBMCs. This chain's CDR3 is CASSEEDKLNYGYTF. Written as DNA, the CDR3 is TGTGCCAGCAGTGAAGAGGACAAACTTAACTATGGCTACACCTTC.